This T cell receptor (beta chain) came from a study of shared T cell receptors in the human thymus. The assay was immunoSEQ multiplex PCR, and TCRdb's table has in-frame clones only and misses some. The sample comprises approximately 760,000 clones, 80% to 90% of which are singletons, and approximately 0.01% rests with the top ten. The CDR3 covers 13 residues. Trimming took 5 bases from V and 2 from J, leaving 10 bases between them. Germline CDR1 and CDR2: SEHNR and FQNEAQ (reference sequence). This sample was shared with a second study, whose subject was human thymus T cells.

The receptor was derived from a girl under three years old with a congenital heart defect. The sample comprised thymocytes. The chain carries TRBV7-9 and TRBJ2-7, with D perhaps TRBD1 (5 bases). The CDR3 nucleotides read TGTGCCAGCAGCCTCGACAGACCCTACGAGCAGTACTTC. Translated, it gives CASSLDRPYEQYF. The full variable domain, its missing parts supplied by reference TRBV7-9 and TRBJ2-7, is DTGVSQNPRHKITKRGQNVTFRCDPISEHNRLYWYRQTLGQGPEFLTYFQNEAQLEKSRLLSDRFSAERPKGSFSTLEIQRTEQGDSAMYLCASSLDRPYEQYFGPGTRLTVT.